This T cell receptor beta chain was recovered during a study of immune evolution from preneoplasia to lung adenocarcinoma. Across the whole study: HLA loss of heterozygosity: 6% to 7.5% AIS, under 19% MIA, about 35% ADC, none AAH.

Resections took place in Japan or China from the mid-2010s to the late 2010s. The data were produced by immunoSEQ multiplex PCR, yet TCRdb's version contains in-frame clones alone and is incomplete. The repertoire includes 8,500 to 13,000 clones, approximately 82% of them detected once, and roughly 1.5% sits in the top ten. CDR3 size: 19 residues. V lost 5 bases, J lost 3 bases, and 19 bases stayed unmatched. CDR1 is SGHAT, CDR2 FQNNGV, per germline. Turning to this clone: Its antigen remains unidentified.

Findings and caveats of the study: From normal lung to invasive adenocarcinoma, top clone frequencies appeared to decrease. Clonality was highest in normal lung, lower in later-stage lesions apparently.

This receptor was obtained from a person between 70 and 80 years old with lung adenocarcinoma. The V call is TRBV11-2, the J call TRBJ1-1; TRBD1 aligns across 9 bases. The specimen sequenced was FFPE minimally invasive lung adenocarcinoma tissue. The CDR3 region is CASSQKIGDRDEKDTEAFF. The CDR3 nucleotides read TGTGCCAGCAGCCAAAAAATAGGGGACAGGGACGAGAAGGACACTGAAGCTTTCTTT. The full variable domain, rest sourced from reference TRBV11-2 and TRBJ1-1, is EAGVAQSPRYKIIEKRQSVAFWCNPISGHATLYWYQQILGQGPKLLIQFQNNGVVDDSQLPKDRFSAERLKGVDSTLKIQPAKLEDSAVYLCASSQKIGDRDEKDTEAFFGQGTRLTVV.